This T cell receptor (beta chain) appears in the sequencing data of a study of blood T cell repertoires in COVID-19. As for the study in general: The samples span acute and convalescent COVID-19 from the United States, Italy and Spain. T cells, B-cell-depleted T cells, or PBMCs supplied cDNA or gDNA.

The CDR3 length is 15 residues. Original methodology: For nucleated cells, counts were estimated from reference gene primer amplification. Here immunoSEQ multiplex PCR was the method, and the copy in TCRdb shows in-frame clones only, minus some. That table gives V, J and clone size, and the DNA gave D and trimming. The sample consists of roughly 150,000 clones, roughly 80% of them appearing once. Specimen: peripheral blood. The chain couples TRBV21-1 to TRBJ1-5; the DNA was not used to check the table's D call, TRBD1. TRBV21-1 corresponds to a pseudogene. The clonotype was recovered from a man aged 55 to 70 with acute or convalescent COVID-19. The CDR3 DNA follows: TGTGCCAGCAGTGTAGGGGGAACCAGCAATCAGCCCCAGCATTTT. It is translated as CASSVGGTSNQPQHF.